The TCR beta chain described here comes from a study of identical twins. Study-wide results and limits: A lower insertion count was a feature of abundant cord blood beta clonotypes, with no such feature in memory repertoires. Analyses of zero insertions could be partly confounded by invariant MAIT and iNKT cells.

MiXCR was run by TCRdb on the 5' RACE reads, yielding one entry per CDR3 protein. The table lists some 1,700,000 distinct CDR3 sequences, 32% of them singletons. The CDR3 runs 13 residues. Looked up from germline, CDR1 is KGHDR and CDR2 is SFDVKD. V was clipped by 12 bases and J by 3 bases; unmatched bases: 7. About this clonotype itself: The antigen is undetermined.

This chain joins TRBV24-1 and TRBJ2-5; 9 bases are shared with TRBD1. Sequencing was performed on cord blood. This sequence originates from a newborn girl in good health. The DNA for the CDR3 is TGTGCCTCTTTACAGGGGGCGAAAGAGACCCAGTACTTC. Translating it yields CASLQGAKETQYF.